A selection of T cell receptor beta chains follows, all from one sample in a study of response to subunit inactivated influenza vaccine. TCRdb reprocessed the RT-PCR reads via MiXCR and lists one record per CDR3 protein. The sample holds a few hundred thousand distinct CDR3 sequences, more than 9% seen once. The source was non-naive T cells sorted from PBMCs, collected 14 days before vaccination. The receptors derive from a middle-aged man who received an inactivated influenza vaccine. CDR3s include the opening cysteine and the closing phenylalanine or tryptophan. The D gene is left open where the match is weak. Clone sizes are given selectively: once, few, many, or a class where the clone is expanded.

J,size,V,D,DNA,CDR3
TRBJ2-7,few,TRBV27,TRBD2,TGTGCCAGCAGTCCGGGACTAGCGGCCCTATACGAGCAGTACTTC,CASSPGLAALYEQYF
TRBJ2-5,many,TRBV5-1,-,TGCGCCAGCAGCTTGTGGTCCCAAGAGACCCAGTACTTC,CASSLWSQETQYF
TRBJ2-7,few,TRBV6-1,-,TGTGCCAGCAGTGAACCGGGACGCCGGGACGAGCAGTACTTC,CASSEPGRRDEQYF
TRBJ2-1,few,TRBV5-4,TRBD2,TGTGCCAGCAGCTTGGGACCGGGACGCGGGGGGAATGAGCAGTTCTTC,CASSLGPGRGGNEQFF
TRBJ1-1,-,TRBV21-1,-,TGTGCCAGCAGCAAGGGGGGGACGGACAATGACACTGAAGCTTTCTTT,CASSKGGTDNDTEAFF
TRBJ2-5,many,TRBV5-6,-,TGTGCCAGCAGCCACACGAATCAAGAGACCCAGTACTTC,CASSHTNQETQYF
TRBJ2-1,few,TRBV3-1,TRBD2,TGTGCCAGCAGCCAAGGGCTAGCGGGAGGGCCCAATGAGCAGTTCTTC,CASSQGLAGGPNEQFF
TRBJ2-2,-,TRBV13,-,TGTGCCAGCAGCCCCGGACGGAAGATTGCGAACACCGGGGAGCTGTTTTTT,CASSPGRKIANTGELFF
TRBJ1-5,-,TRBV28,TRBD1,TGTGCCAGCAGAAGCCGGGACAGGGACAATCAGCCCCAGCATTTT,CASRSRDRDNQPQHF
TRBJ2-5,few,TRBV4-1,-,TGCGCCAGCAGCCAACCCATTCAGGGGGAGACCCAGTACTTC,CASSQPIQGETQYF
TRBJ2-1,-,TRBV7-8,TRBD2,TGTGCCAGCAGCTTAGTCGGGACTAGCGGGAGGAATGAGCAGTTCTTC,CASSLVGTSGRNEQFF
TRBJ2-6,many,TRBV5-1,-,TGCGCCAGCAGCTTGCTACGGACAACCAGCTCTGGGGCCAACGTCCTGACTTTC,CASSLLRTTSSGANVLTF
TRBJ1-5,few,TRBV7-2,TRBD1,TGTGCCAGCAGCGGTCACAGGGGGAGTCAGCCCCAGCATTTT,CASSGHRGSQPQHF
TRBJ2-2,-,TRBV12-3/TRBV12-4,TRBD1,TGTGCCAGCAGTGGGGACAGGCGAAACACCGGGGAGCTGTTTTTT,CASSGDRRNTGELFF
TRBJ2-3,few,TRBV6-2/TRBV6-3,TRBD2,TGTGCCAGCAGTCCCAACGGGGGGTACACAGATACGCAGTATTTT,CASSPNGGYTDTQYF
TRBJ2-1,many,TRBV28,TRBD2,TGTGCCAGCAGTTTGGGTAGCGGGAGGGGTAAGAAGTTCTTC,CASSLGSGRGKKFF
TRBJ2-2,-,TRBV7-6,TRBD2,TGTGCCAGCAGCTCGGGACTAGCGCCGGTGAACACCGGGGAGCTGTTTTTT,CASSSGLAPVNTGELFF
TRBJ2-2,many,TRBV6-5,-,TGTGCCAGCAGTCTGAGTGGCGGGGAGCTGTTTTTT,CASSLSGGELFF
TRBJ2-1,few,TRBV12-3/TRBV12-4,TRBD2,TGTGCCAGCAGTTTATTGGGCGGGGGGCACAATGAGCAGTTCTTC,CASSLLGGGHNEQFF
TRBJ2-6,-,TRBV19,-,TGTGCCAGTAGTATCGTCCTTACCTCTGGGGCCAACGTCCTGACTTTC,CASSIVLTSGANVLTF
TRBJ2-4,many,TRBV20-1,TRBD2,TGCAGTGCTAGAGACCCCCTAGCGGGGGGGGCCAAAAACATTCAGTACTTC,CSARDPLAGGAKNIQYF
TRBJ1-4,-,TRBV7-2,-,TGTGCCAGCAGCTTGAGCCGCACCAATGAAAAACTGTTTTTT,CASSLSRTNEKLFF
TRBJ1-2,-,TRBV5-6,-,TGTGCCAGCAGCCCCGGGGGGGTCTCCTATGGCTACACCTTC,CASSPGGVSYGYTF
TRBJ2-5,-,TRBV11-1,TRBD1,TGTGCCAGCAGCTTGGGACAGTATGACCAAGAGACCCAGTACTTC,CASSLGQYDQETQYF
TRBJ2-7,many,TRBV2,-,TGTGCCAGCAAAAGAGAGACCTACGAGCAGTACTTC,CASKRETYEQYF
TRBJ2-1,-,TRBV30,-,TGTGCCTGGAGTCCCGGGCTACCGGGGGAAAATGAGCAGTTCTTC,CAWSPGLPGENEQFF
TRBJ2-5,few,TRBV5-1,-,TGCGCCAGCAGCTTGGCCCAAGCGGCCCAAGAGACCCAGTACTTC,CASSLAQAAQETQYF
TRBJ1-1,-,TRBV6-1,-,TGTGCCAGCAGTCCCCGGCAGAAGAGGGAAGCTTTCTTT,CASSPRQKREAFF
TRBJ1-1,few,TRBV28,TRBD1,TGTGCCAGCAGACGACAGGGATTCTGGAACACTGAAGCTTTCTTT,CASRRQGFWNTEAFF
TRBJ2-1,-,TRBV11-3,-,TGTGCCAGCAGCCCGGGACCGTTACGGTACAATGAGCAGTTCTTC,CASSPGPLRYNEQFF
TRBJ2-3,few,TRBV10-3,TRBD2,TGTGCCATCGCGGGAGGAACAGATACGCAGTATTTT,CAIAGGTDTQYF
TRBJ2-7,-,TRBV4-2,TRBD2,TGTGCCAGCAGCCTCACCCCGGGGGGAGCCTACGAGCAGTACTTC,CASSLTPGGAYEQYF
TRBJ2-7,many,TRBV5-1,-,TGCGCCAGCAGCTTGGATCGGTCTAGGGTCGAGCAGTACTTC,CASSLDRSRVEQYF